This T cell receptor beta chain was recorded in a study of tumor and adjacent non-tumor tissue in lung cancer. Turning to this clonotype: Because it lacks the conserved phenylalanine or tryptophan at the end, this CDR3 is likely a read error.

This CDR3 is built from 15 residues. Germline V gene data show CDR1 as SGHAT and CDR2 as FQNNGV. Between the trimmed V and J ends, which lost 7 bases and 0 bases, there was a span of 13 bases. A modified ARM-PCR protocol with three rounds of nested PCR amplified TCRbeta. TCRdb re-derived calls from the multiplex PCR reads in MiXCR, one entry per CDR3 protein. The sample has some 100,000 distinct CDR3 sequences, approximately 80% seen once; the top ten hold 30%. No cell sorting was done before RNA was extracted from the tissue. This non-tumor lung sample came from over 3 cm beyond the tumor edge. The chain combines TRBV11-2 with TRBJ1-3; D not resolved. Sequenced material: distant non-tumor lung tissue. The receptor's source is a man aged 55 to 70 with small cell lung cancer. The CDR3 sequence is CASIQGALSGNTIYS. DNA for the CDR3: TGTGCCAGCATCCAAGGCGCTCTCTCTGGAAACACCATATATTCT.